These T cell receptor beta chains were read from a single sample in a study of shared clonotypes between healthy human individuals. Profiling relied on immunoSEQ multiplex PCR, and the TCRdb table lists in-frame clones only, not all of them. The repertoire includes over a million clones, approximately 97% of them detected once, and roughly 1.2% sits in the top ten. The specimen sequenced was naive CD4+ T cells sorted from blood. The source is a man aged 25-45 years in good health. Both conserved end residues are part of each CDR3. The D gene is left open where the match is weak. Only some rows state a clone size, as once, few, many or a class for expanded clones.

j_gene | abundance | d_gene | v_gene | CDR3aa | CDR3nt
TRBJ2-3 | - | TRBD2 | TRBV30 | CAWSGLAGGMQYF | TGTGCCTGGAGCGGACTAGCGGGAGGTATGCAGTATTTT
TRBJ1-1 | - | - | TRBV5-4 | CASTPEIQSLTEAFF | TGTGCCAGCACCCCCGAGATTCAAAGTCTGACTGAAGCTTTCTTT
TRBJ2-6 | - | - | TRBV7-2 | CASSLKGTASSGANVLTF | TGTGCCAGCAGCTTGAAAGGGACCGCAAGCTCTGGGGCCAACGTCCTGACTTTC
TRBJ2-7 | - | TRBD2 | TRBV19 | CASSPGTGLTSGRRYEQYF | TGTGCCAGTAGTCCCGGGACAGGACTTACTAGCGGGAGAAGGTACGAGCAGTACTTC
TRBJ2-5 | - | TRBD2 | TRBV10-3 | CAISLAGEETQYF | TGTGCCATCAGCCTAGCGGGGGAAGAGACCCAGTACTTC
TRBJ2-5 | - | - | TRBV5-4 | CASTLNGQGPRPSQYF | TGTGCCAGCACCTTGAACGGCCAAGGACCACGACCATCCCAGTACTTC
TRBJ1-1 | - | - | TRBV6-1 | CASSEIGMNTEAFF | TGTGCCAGCAGTGAGATAGGGATGAACACTGAAGCTTTCTTT
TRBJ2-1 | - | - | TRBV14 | CASSRDLALGSYNEQFF | TGTGCCAGCAGCCGAGACCTAGCGTTGGGCTCCTACAATGAGCAGTTCTTC
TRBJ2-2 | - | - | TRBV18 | CASSPSTAGYVPGELFF | TGTGCCAGCTCCCCCTCGACGGCGGGTTATGTACCCGGGGAGCTGTTTTTT
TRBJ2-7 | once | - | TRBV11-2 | CASSLGQLSYEQYF | TGTGCCAGCAGCTTGGGCCAGCTCTCCTACGAGCAGTACTTC
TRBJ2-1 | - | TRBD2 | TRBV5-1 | CASKLAGGYEQFF | TGCGCCAGCAAACTAGCGGGAGGCTATGAGCAGTTCTTC